This T cell receptor beta chain appears in the sequencing data of a study of cytomegalovirus exposure and HLA in healthy donors. In the PCR, 60 Vbeta and 13 Jbeta primers were used. Method: immunoSEQ multiplex PCR; TCRdb's copy keeps in-frame clones and lacks some. The table has around 130,000 clones, about 80% seen once. In germline, CDR1 is MDHEN, CDR2 SYDVKM. The CDR3 covers 15 residues. J lost 0 bases, V lost 5 bases, and 4 bases had no gene match. The study's findings and limits: In an earlier analysis, productive rearrangement rates for most beta V segments clustered near 90% or 30%. In a later analysis, at a false discovery rate of 0.05, about 17,000 TCR beta sequences matched HLA alleles.

Comment on this clone: The antigen is not known.

The clonotype was recovered from a man in his fifties in good health and CMV-seronegative. This chain uses TRBV28 with TRBJ1-1; 9 nucleotides match TRBD1. Sequences were obtained from PBMCs. The CDR3 loop is CASSPGQGMNTEAFF. CDR3 nucleotides: TGTGCCAGCAGTCCTGGACAGGGGATGAACACTGAAGCTTTCTTT.